The 20 T cell receptor beta chains reported below all come from one sample, sequenced in a study of blood T cell repertoires in COVID-19. Measured with immunoSEQ multiplex PCR; TCRdb has only the in-frame clones, and not every one. Of roughly 250,000 clones listed, about 85% are singletons. The source material was peripheral blood. The receptors were gathered from a human donor with COVID-19, enrolled during active disease. The donor label of this sample is uncertain.

The genes are TRBV28 and TRBJ1-4, with D possibly matching TRBD1 (6 bases). CDR3 length: 15 amino acids. Germline CDR1 MDHEN, CDR2 SYDVKM. The V and J ends lost 6 bases and 3 bases respectively, with 14 bases between them. The DNA of the CDR3 is TGTGCCAGCAGCGGAGAACAGGGCCCTAATGAAAAACTGTTTTTT. It yields the protein CASSGEQGPNEKLFF.

This chain joins TRBV11-1 and TRBJ2-1, with TRBD2 identical over 12 bases. This CDR3 has 15 residues. Germline CDR1 SGHAT, CDR2 FQDESV (reference sequence). V gave up 5 bases and J gave up 3 bases; unmatched junction bases: 2. The CDR3 sequence: CASSELAGGYNEQFF. The CDR3 region has the DNA TGTGCCAGCAGCGAACTAGCGGGAGGCTACAATGAGCAGTTCTTC.

This clone was seen only a few times. The genes are TRBV6-5 and TRBJ1-2; D not resolved. The V gene lost 7 bases and the J gene lost 2 bases, with 11 bases spanning the gap. Germline lookup yields CDR1 MNHEY and CDR2 SVGAGI. CDR3 length: 13 residues. The DNA of the CDR3 is TGTGCCAGCACCCAGGACTCAAACTATGGCTACACCTTC. Residues: CASTQDSNYGYTF.

This clone showed up just once. The chain is built from TRBV2 and TRBJ2-1, with D possibly TRBD2 on 5 matching bases. V was cut by 7 bases and J by 3 bases, with 13 bases left in between. This CDR3 has 14 amino acids. CDR1 is SNHLY and CDR2 is FYNNEI in the germline V gene. CDR3 nucleotides: TGTGCCAGCACCCCGGAGGCAGACTACAATGAGCAGTTCTTC. This codes for CASTPEADYNEQFF.

V gene TRBV7-2 combines with J gene TRBJ2-3, with D uncertain. Trimming stripped 2 bases from V and 5 bases from J, with 11 bases between. The CDR3 length is 14 residues. Per germline, CDR1 SGHTA and CDR2 FQGNSA. CDR3 protein: CASSLFDSRDTQYF. The CDR3 DNA reads TGTGCCAGCAGCTTATTCGACTCGCGAGATACGCAGTATTTT.

The genes are TRBV6-5 and TRBJ1-5; D gene ambiguous. Between the trimmed V and J ends, which lost 11 bases and 0 bases, there was a span of 11 bases. Looked up from germline, CDR1 is MNHEY and CDR2 is SVGAGI. This CDR3 is built from 13 residues. The DNA for the CDR3 is TGTGCCGGTTCACAGAATAGCAATCAGCCCCAGCATTTT. Translating gives CAGSQNSNQPQHF.

V gene TRBV28 combines with J gene TRBJ1-1; D unresolved. V lost 3 bases and J lost 1, with 9 bases in between. This CDR3 contains 14 residues. Germline CDR1 is MDHEN and CDR2 is SYDVKM. CDR3: CASSFLRRNTEAFF. CDR3 DNA: TGTGCCAGCAGTTTCCTCCGCAGGAACACTGAAGCTTTCTTT.

The chain is built from TRBV19 and TRBJ1-4; the match to TRBD1 covers 7 bases. Germline trimming cut 5 bases from V and 6 bases from J; bases unmatched to any gene: 15. CDR1 is LNHDA, CDR2 SQIVND, per germline (reference sequence). The length of the CDR3 is 17 residues. The CDR3 protein is CASSLYRDSPIDEKLFF. The CDR3 nucleotides read TGTGCCAGTAGTCTCTACAGGGACAGCCCAATCGATGAAAAACTGTTTTTT.

This sequence joins TRBV2 and TRBJ1-4; 9 nucleotides agree with TRBD1. The germline gives CDR1 SNHLY, CDR2 FYNNEI. The CDR3 runs 15 residues. J gave up 7 bases and V 6 bases, and 9 bases lay outside the gene matches. DNA of the CDR3: TGTGCCAGCAGCGCCCGACAGGGACAGGGTGAAAAACTGTTTTTT. Protein product: CASSARQGQGEKLFF.

The V call is TRBV6-6, the J call TRBJ1-1, with no clear D. The CDR3 consists of 13 residues. Per germline, CDR1 MNHNY and CDR2 SVGAGI (reference sequence). V lost 8 bases and J 1 base, leaving 11 bases between the germline ends. The CDR3 coding sequence is TGTGCCAGCTGCCCCTATGCGAACACTGAAGCTTTCTTT. Its translation is CASCPYANTEAFF.

The gene calls are TRBV25-1 and TRBJ2-3; the D is unclear. Per the germline V gene, CDR1 is MGHDK and CDR2 is SYGVNS. The CDR3 covers 14 residues. With 1 base removed from V and 2 bases from J, the gap between germline ends came to 7 bases. CDR3 in DNA: TGTGCCAGCAGTGAATTGACTTACACAGATACGCAGTATTTT. Translated, it gives CASSELTYTDTQYF.

The chain recombines TRBV5-1 with TRBJ1-2; D is undetermined. There are 14 residues in the CDR3. Trimming removed 4 bases at V and 6 bases at J, with 16 bases between. CDR1 SGHRS and CDR2 YFSETQ come from the germline V gene. The CDR3 spells CASSREYQMDGYTF. CDR3 DNA: TGCGCCAGCAGCCGGGAGTACCAAATGGATGGCTACACCTTC.

The rearrangement joins TRBV6-6 to TRBJ1-5; D gene ambiguous. CDR3 size: 13 residues. Germline V gene lookup returns CDR1 MNHNY and CDR2 SVGAGI (reference sequence). V was clipped by 3 bases and J by 7 bases, with 10 bases between them. The CDR3 protein is CASSYGTSQPQHF. In DNA, the CDR3 is TGTGCCAGCAGTTATGGCACCTCGCAGCCCCAGCATTTT.

This clone was found once. The genes are TRBV2 and TRBJ2-7; weak D call: TRBD2 (5 bases). This CDR3 spans 12 amino acids. Germline V CDR1 and CDR2: SNHLY, FYNNEI. Trimming stripped 7 bases from V and 4 bases from J, with 11 bases between. The CDR3 loop reads CASTILAYEQYF. The CDR3 nucleotides read TGTGCCAGCACTATTCTAGCTTACGAGCAGTACTTC.

The chain has TRBV6-5 and TRBJ2-7; TRBD2 agrees at 9 bases. V was clipped by 2 bases and J by 6 bases; unmatched bases: 8. The CDR3 loop spans 15 amino acids. Germline CDR1 MNHEY, CDR2 SVGAGI. In DNA, the CDR3 is TGTGCCAGCAGTTACCTGGCGGGAGGGCCTGTCGAGCAGTACTTC. Encoded protein: CASSYLAGGPVEQYF.

The V and J genes are TRBV6-5 and TRBJ2-1; D gene uncertain. The CDR3 sequence is 13 residues long. Per germline, CDR1 MNHEY and CDR2 SVGAGI. V was clipped by 8 bases and J by 0 bases, with 8 bases between them. The CDR3 reads CASQVGSYNEQFF. The CDR3, as DNA: TGTGCCAGCCAGGTAGGCTCCTACAATGAGCAGTTCTTC.

The chain employs TRBV25-1 and TRBJ1-2, with a possible D match to TRBD1 (5 bases). V lost 2 bases and J 4 bases, leaving 14 bases between the germline ends. Germline lookup yields CDR1 MGHDK and CDR2 SYGVNS. This CDR3 region has 15 residues. The CDR3 DNA is TGTGCCAGCAGTGAAAGCAAGACAGTAGCCTATGGCTACACCTTC. Encoded protein: CASSESKTVAYGYTF.

This chain links TRBV5-5 with TRBJ1-3, with no clear D. Germline CDR1 reads SGHKS; CDR2 reads YYEKEE (reference sequence). CDR3 length: 14 residues. V shed 4 bases and J shed 0 bases, with 8 bases lying between them. CDR3 amino acids: CASSRGDSGNTIYF. Here the CDR3 DNA reads TGTGCCAGCAGCCGCGGGGACTCTGGAAACACCATATATTTT. The entire variable domain, with the rest obtained from reference TRBV5-5 and TRBJ1-3, is as follows: DAGVTQSPTHLIKTRGQQVTLRCSPISGHKSVSWYQQVLGQGPQFIFQYYEKEERGRGNFPDRFSARQFPNYSSELNVNALLLGDSALYLCASSRGDSGNTIYFGEGSWLTVV.

The genes are TRBV11-3 and TRBJ2-2; no reliable D call. Germline CDR1 and CDR2: SGHNT and YENEEA. The CDR3 runs 14 residues. Trimming removed 1 base at V and 2 bases at J, with 5 bases between. In nucleotides, the CDR3 is TGTGCCAGCAGCTTAGGCGTCAACACCGGGGAGCTGTTTTTT. Translated, it gives CASSLGVNTGELFF.

This sequence joins TRBV12-3 or TRBV12-4 and TRBJ1-5; D might be TRBD1 (5 bases). The CDR3 has 13 amino acids. With 5 bases removed from V and 7 bases from J, the gap between germline ends came to 12 bases. CDR3 loop: CASSPQGGQPQHF. As DNA, the CDR3 is TGTGCCAGCAGTCCTCAGGGAGGGCAGCCCCAGCATTTT.